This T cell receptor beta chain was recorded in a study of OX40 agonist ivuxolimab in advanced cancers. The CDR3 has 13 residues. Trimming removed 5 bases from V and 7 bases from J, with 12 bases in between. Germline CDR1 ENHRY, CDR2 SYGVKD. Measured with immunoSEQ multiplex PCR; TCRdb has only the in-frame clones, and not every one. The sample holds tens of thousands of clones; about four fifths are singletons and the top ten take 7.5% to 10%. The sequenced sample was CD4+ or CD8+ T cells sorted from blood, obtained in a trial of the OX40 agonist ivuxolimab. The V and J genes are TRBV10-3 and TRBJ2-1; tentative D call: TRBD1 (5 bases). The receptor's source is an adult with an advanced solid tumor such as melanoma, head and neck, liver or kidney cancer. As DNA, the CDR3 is TGTGCCATCAGTTTCTCCAGGGCGAATGAGCAGTTCTTC. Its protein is CAISFSRANEQFF.